Each of the 26 T cell receptor beta chains below was sequenced from the same sample in a study of blood T cell repertoires in COVID-19. Clones were sequenced by immunoSEQ multiplex PCR, and TCRdb holds only the in-frame ones, with some missing. The profile covers approximately 200,000 clones, with 75% to 90% appearing a single time and around 1.1% taken by the ten largest. The sample comprised peripheral blood. The origin of the receptors is a man younger than 40 with acute or convalescent COVID-19.

The V gene is TRBV6-4, the J gene TRBJ1-2; D is undetermined. Looked up from germline, CDR1 is MRHNA and CDR2 is SNTAGT. Trimming stripped 11 bases from V and 7 bases from J, with 17 bases between. CDR3 length: 12 residues. The CDR3 loop reads CARCGPTCGYTF. The CDR3, as DNA: TGTGCCCGGTGCGGGCCCACCTGTGGCTACACCTTC.

The chain is built from TRBV7-3 and TRBJ2-2; D not resolved. The CDR3 has 14 residues. Germline CDR1 SGHTA, CDR2 FQGTGA. V was clipped by 1 base and J by 3 bases, with 6 bases between them. The CDR3 loop reads CASSLNTYTGELFF. The CDR3, as DNA: TGTGCCAGCAGCTTAAACACATACACCGGGGAGCTGTTTTTT.

The chain employs TRBV6-4 and TRBJ2-1, with 8 bases aligning to TRBD1. Unmatched junction bases numbered 25, after V lost 2 bases and J lost 4 bases. The CDR3 runs 22 residues. The germline gives CDR1 MRHNA, CDR2 SNTAGT. CDR3 nucleotide sequence: TGTGCCAGCAGTGACCCAAAGAGGAGACAGGGGCTTTCGGGAACGATATACAATGAGCAGTTCTTC. Amino acid sequence: CASSDPKRRQGLSGTIYNEQFF.

This rearrangement joins TRBV5-1 to TRBJ1-2, with a tentative D call TRBD1 (5 bases). The germline V and J ends were trimmed by 2 bases and 1 base, with 6 bases remaining between them. Germline V lookup: CDR1 SGHRS, CDR2 YFSETQ. The CDR3 covers 13 residues. CDR3 in amino acids: CASSLGVNYGYTF. CDR3 DNA sequence: TGCGCCAGCAGCTTAGGGGTTAACTATGGCTACACCTTC.

The chain couples TRBV30 to TRBJ1-5; the D is unclear. Trimming shortened V by 2 bases and J by 5 bases, and 10 bases separated the two germline ends. This CDR3 is built from 13 residues. Germline-derived CDR1 and CDR2 are GTSNPN and SVGIG (reference sequence). CDR3 in DNA: TGTGCCTGGAGTCCCCGGGGTTATCAGCCCCAGCATTTT. Translation: CAWSPRGYQPQHF.

The rearrangement links TRBV28 to TRBJ2-2; D is possibly TRBD1 (5 bases). CDR1 is MDHEN, CDR2 SYDVKM, per germline. The CDR3 sequence is 13 residues long. Trimming stripped 7 bases from V and 4 bases from J, with 10 bases between. CDR3 coding DNA: TGTGCCAGCAAAAGGGGCGGCACCGGGGAGCTGTTTTTT. The encoded protein is CASKRGGTGELFF.

The V call is TRBV5-1, the J call TRBJ2-7, with TRBD2 identical over 12 bases. The V gene's germline CDR1 is SGHRS and CDR2 YFSETQ. This CDR3 has 15 residues. The V gene end was trimmed by 4 bases and the J gene end by 6 bases; junction bases not matched to a gene: 8. CDR3 sequence: CASSLLAGGTPEQYF. For the CDR3, the DNA is TGCGCCAGCAGCCTGCTAGCGGGAGGGACCCCCGAGCAGTACTTC. Filled out from reference TRBV5-1 and TRBJ2-7, the complete variable domain reads KAGVTQTPRYLIKTRGQQVTLSCSPISGHRSVSWYQQTPGQGLQFLFEYFSETQRNKGNFPGRFSGRQFSNSRSEMNVSTLELGDSALYLCASSLLAGGTPEQYFGPGTRLTVT.

This chain uses TRBV28 with TRBJ1-4; D is perhaps TRBD1 (5 bases). CDR3 length equals 14 residues. Germline CDR1 is MDHEN and CDR2 is SYDVKM. The V gene lost 1 base and the J gene lost 8 bases, with 11 bases spanning the gap. CDR3 protein: CASSLFGNREKLFF. The CDR3, as DNA: TGTGCCAGCAGTTTATTTGGGAACAGGGAAAAACTGTTTTTT.

The CDR3 nucleotides read TGTGCCAGCAGCTTCGGCGGGGGAACCTACGAGCAGTACTTC. This sequence encodes CASSFGGGTYEQYF. The V call is TRBV5-6, the J call TRBJ2-7; TRBD2 agrees at 7 bases. Trimming at V came to 2 bases and at J to 2 bases, leaving 4 bases not matched to a gene. The V gene's germline CDR1 is SGHDT and CDR2 YYEEEE. This CDR3 is built from 14 residues.

In its sample, this clone was seen a few times. This CDR3 is also generated by other DNA sequences in the sample. V and J are TRBV6-1 and TRBJ2-1, with D possibly matching TRBD2 (5 bases). Per the germline V gene, CDR1 is MNHNS and CDR2 is SASEGT. V was cut by 2 bases and J by 0 bases, with 8 bases left in between. The CDR3 consists of 15 residues. The CDR3 reads CASSELAGSYNEQFF. The CDR3 DNA reads as TGTGCCAGCAGTGAACTAGCTGGCTCCTACAATGAGCAGTTCTTC.

The rearrangement joins TRBV7-3 to TRBJ2-2, with 9 bases that match TRBD1. Germline CDR1 and CDR2: SGHTA and FQGTGA. The CDR3 covers 16 residues. V trimming: 2 bases; J trimming: 1 base; junction bases outside the gene matches: 2. The CDR3 DNA reads TGTGCCAGCAGCTTAGGGGGACAGGGGAACACCGGGGAGCTGTTTTTT. Translated: CASSLGGQGNTGELFF.

The chain links TRBV5-5 to TRBJ1-3; D not resolved. CDR3 length: 14 residues. Trimming cost V 5 bases and J 0 bases, with 9 bases left between them. CDR1 is SGHKS and CDR2 is YYEKEE in the germline V gene (reference sequence). The CDR3 loop is CASSHPGSGNTIYF. CDR3 bases: TGTGCCAGCAGTCACCCAGGCTCTGGAAACACCATATATTTT.

In its sample, this clone was seen once. DNA for the CDR3: TGCGCCAGCAGGGTCGAGAGGGGGCCAACGAACACTGAAGCTTTCTTT. Protein: CASRVERGPTNTEAFF. The J gene is TRBJ1-1, the V gene TRBV5-1; 7 bases match TRBD1. Germline V gene data show CDR1 as SGHRS and CDR2 as YFSETQ. The CDR3 sequence is 16 residues long. Trimming removed 5 bases from V and 1 base from J; junction bases left unmatched: 11.

The chain has TRBV24-1 and TRBJ2-1; TRBD2 matches at 14 bases. The CDR3 contains 13 residues. Germline V gene sequence: CDR1 KGHDR, CDR2 SFDVKD. The J segment lost 7 bases and the V segment lost 9 bases, leaving 1 base of the junction unmatched. CDR3 DNA: TGTGCCACCGGACTAGCGGGAGGAAATGAGCAGTTCTTC. Translated: CATGLAGGNEQFF.

The chain has TRBV5-1 and TRBJ2-5, with a tentative D call TRBD1 (6 bases). CDR3 length equals 14 residues. Trimming took 1 base from V and 5 from J, leaving 12 bases between them. Per the germline V gene, CDR1 is SGHRS and CDR2 is YFSETQ. CDR3 nucleotides: TGCGCCAGCAGCTTGACAGGGTCTGCGGAGACCCAGTACTTC. Protein: CASSLTGSAETQYF.

V gene TRBV10-3 combines with J gene TRBJ1-2, with 10 bases aligning to TRBD1. J was trimmed by 8 bases and V by 6 bases; bases with no gene match: 6. The CDR3 has 13 residues. Germline V gene lookup returns CDR1 ENHRY and CDR2 SYGVKD. CDR3 protein: CAISPGQGTGYTF. CDR3 sequence (DNA): TGTGCCATCAGCCCGGGACAGGGGACCGGCTACACCTTC.

The chain uses TRBV11-3 and TRBJ2-7; the match to TRBD2 covers 13 bases. Trimming took 3 bases from V and 7 from J; bases not matched to a gene: 15. The V gene's germline CDR1 is SGHNT and CDR2 YENEEA. The CDR3 sequence is 18 residues long. CDR3 DNA: TGTGCCAGCAGCTTTTGCCCGGGACTAGCGGGACCCCCCCTAGAGCAGTACTTC. Amino acids: CASSFCPGLAGPPLEQYF. Based on the CDR3 plus reference TRBV11-3 and TRBJ2-7, the full variable domain is EAGVVQSPRYKIIEKKQPVAFWCNPISGHNTLYWYLQNLGQGPELLIRYENEEAVDDSQLPKDRFSAERLKGVDSTLKIQPAELGDSAVYLCASSFCPGLAGPPLEQYFGPGTRLTVT.

Only one count was recorded for this clone. V is TRBV27 and J is TRBJ2-1, with 11 bases identical to TRBD2. With V trimmed by 7 bases and J by 0 bases, 11 bases remained unmatched. Germline CDR1 is MNHEY and CDR2 is SMNVEV (reference sequence). The CDR3 length is 18 residues. CDR3 sequence reads: CASTLGLAGGLSYNEQFF. CDR3 in DNA: TGTGCCAGCACCTTGGGGCTAGCGGGAGGACTCTCCTACAATGAGCAGTTCTTC.

V is TRBV18 and J is TRBJ1-1; 7 nucleotides agree with TRBD1. Germline CDR1 KGHSH, CDR2 LQKENI. V was clipped by 3 bases and J by 3 bases; unmatched bases: 10. The CDR3 extends over 16 amino acids. The CDR3 loop reads CASSPKGTGADTEAFF. CDR3 DNA: TGTGCCAGCTCACCTAAAGGAACAGGGGCGGACACTGAAGCTTTCTTT.

The chain joins TRBV11-2 to TRBJ2-1; 9 nucleotides agree with TRBD1. This CDR3 is built from 14 residues. Germline values: CDR1 SGHAT, CDR2 FQNNGV. The V gene end was trimmed by 5 bases and the J gene end by 9 bases; junction bases not matched to a gene: 8. The CDR3 reads CASSRDRDHFEQFF. CDR3 DNA sequence: TGTGCCAGCAGCCGGGACAGGGATCATTTTGAGCAGTTCTTC.

The chain links TRBV6-6 to TRBJ1-2; 10 nucleotides line up with TRBD1. V trimming: 6 bases; J trimming: 6 bases; junction bases outside the gene matches: 10. The germline V gene has CDR1 MNHNY and CDR2 SVGAGI (reference sequence). The CDR3 covers 15 residues. CDR3: CASSQSAGTGDGYTF. CDR3 sequence (DNA): TGTGCCAGCAGCCAATCCGCCGGGACAGGGGATGGCTACACCTTC.

The chain carries TRBV23-1 and TRBJ2-3; maybe TRBD1 (6 bases). TRBV23-1 belongs to the ORF category, with a function that is uncertain. The V gene lost 8 bases and the J gene lost 1 base, with 13 bases spanning the gap. There are 14 residues in the CDR3. The CDR3 coding sequence is TGCGCCAGCCCGAGACAGGCTGGCACAGATACGCAGTATTTT. It codes for CASPRQAGTDTQYF.

J is TRBJ2-4 and V is TRBV9, with D maybe TRBD1 (5 bases). V was shortened by 3 bases and J by 6 bases, with 16 bases between the two germline ends. The germline gives CDR1 SGDLS, CDR2 YYNGEE. CDR3 size: 15 residues. CDR3 residues: CASSGGSGPLNIQYF. The DNA for the CDR3 is TGTGCCAGCAGCGGAGGTTCAGGGCCTCTAAACATTCAGTACTTC.

The rearrangement links TRBV15 to TRBJ1-5; D gene unclear. The CDR3 sequence is 16 residues long. Trimming left V 1 base short and J 6 bases short, with 16 bases between. Germline V gene lookup returns CDR1 LNHNV and CDR2 YYDKDF (reference sequence). The CDR3 DNA sequence: TGTGCCACCAGCAGAGCCGGGGAGGGTATGGGTCAGCCCCAGCATTTT. Residues: CATSRAGEGMGQPQHF.

The chain recombines TRBV24-1 with TRBJ1-1, with TRBD1 identical over 7 bases. V dropped 3 bases and J dropped 7; count of bases not matched to a gene: 4. The CDR3 runs 13 residues. Germline V gene data show CDR1 as KGHDR and CDR2 as SFDVKD. DNA for the CDR3: TGTGCCACCAGTGATCCACAGGGGATTGAAGCTTTCTTT. It yields the protein CATSDPQGIEAFF.

The chain links TRBV19 to TRBJ2-1, with D possibly being TRBD2 (6 bases). Trimming removed 7 bases from V and 6 bases from J, with 16 bases in between. The length of the CDR3 is 14 residues. CDR1 and CDR2 (germline): LNHDA, SQIVND (reference sequence). Written as DNA, the CDR3 is TGTGCCAGTATATCATTTGGGAGGAGCAATGAGCAGTTCTTC. Translating it yields CASISFGRSNEQFF. Full variable domain (outside the CDR3, taken from reference TRBV19 and TRBJ2-1): DGGITQSPKYLFRKEGQNVTLSCEQNLNHDAMYWYRQDPGQGLRLIYYSQIVNDFQKGDIAEGYSVSREKKESFPLTVTSAQKNPTAFYLCASISFGRSNEQFFGPGTRLTVL.